A single sample gave rise to the 14 T cell receptor beta chains below, sequenced in a study of T cells after yellow fever vaccination. TCRdb ran MiXCR on the 5' RACE reads and lists one entry per CDR3 protein. The sample lists about 500,000 distinct CDR3 sequences; less than 20% were seen once. The sequences come from PBMCs, collected less than 6 days after the first yellow fever vaccination. These TCRs come from a man younger than 35 who received the YFV17D yellow fever vaccine.

This clonotype has only a few counts. The chain is built from TRBV30 and TRBJ2-5; 11 positions match TRBD1. CDR1 and CDR2 from the germline V gene are GTSNPN and SVGIG (reference sequence). This CDR3 has 13 residues. Trimming at V came to 5 bases and at J to 5 bases, leaving 4 bases not matched to a gene. CDR3 residues: CAWGQGAGETQYF. The CDR3 DNA follows: TGTGCCTGGGGACAGGGGGCTGGGGAGACCCAGTACTTC.

This clonotype was counted many times. The chain combines TRBV4-3 with TRBJ2-7; no definite D call. There are 14 residues in the CDR3. Germline loops: CDR1 LGHNA, CDR2 YSLEER. Trimming stripped 0 bases from V and 3 bases from J, with 9 bases between. CDR3 nucleotides: TGCGCCAGCAGCCAAGATCTAGGGTACTACGAGCAGTACTTC. Protein sequence: CASSQDLGYYEQYF.

This clonotype was seen more than once but under ten times. V is TRBV11-1 and J is TRBJ1-1, with D uncertain. The germline CDR1 and CDR2 sequences are SGHAT and FQDESV (reference sequence). The CDR3 covers 19 residues. Trimming took 1 base from V and 0 from J, leaving 21 bases between them. CDR3 region: CASSLGHGRSRPMNTEAFF. CDR3 in DNA: TGTGCCAGCAGCTTAGGACACGGCCGTTCAAGACCCATGAACACTGAAGCTTTCTTT. Based on the CDR3 plus reference TRBV11-1 and TRBJ1-1, the full variable domain is EAEVAQSPRYKITEKSQAVAFWCDPISGHATLYWYRQILGQGPELLVQFQDESVVDDSQLPKDRFSAERLKGVDSTLKIQPAELGDSAMYLCASSLGHGRSRPMNTEAFFGQGTRLTVV.

This clonotype was found a few times. The chain links TRBV7-2 to TRBJ2-1; the match to TRBD2 covers 10 bases. V lost 5 bases to trimming and J lost 7 bases; unmatched junction nucleotides: 8. Germline values: CDR1 SGHTA, CDR2 FQGNSA. The CDR3 is 15 amino acids. The CDR3 DNA reads as TGTGCCAGCAGCCAGGGACTAGCGTTGAGAAATGAGCAGTTCTTC. The encoded protein is CASSQGLALRNEQFF.

The chain uses TRBV5-4 and TRBJ2-2, with D perhaps being TRBD1 or TRBD2 (5 bases each). Looked up from germline, CDR1 is SGHNT and CDR2 is YYREEE (reference sequence). Trimming removed 4 bases from V and 6 bases from J, with 16 bases in between. This CDR3 is built from 15 residues. The CDR3 sequence is CASSQRGPGSGELFF. The CDR3 coding sequence is TGTGCCAGCAGCCAACGGGGCCCGGGATCCGGGGAGCTGTTTTTT.

This clonotype turned up a few times. The rearrangement joins TRBV6-1 to TRBJ2-3, with TRBD1 identical over 7 bases. Losses at the gene ends were 8 bases for V and 1 base for J; bases not matched to a gene: 6. This CDR3 region has 14 residues. CDR1 is MNHNS and CDR2 is SASEGT in the germline V gene. CDR3 in DNA: TGTGCCAGCTATTTTACAGGGGGCACAGATACGCAGTATTTT. It encodes CASYFTGGTDTQYF.

There are many counts of this clonotype. The chain combines TRBV14 with TRBJ2-5, with TRBD1 matching 7 bases. Germline V gene data show CDR1 as SGHDN and CDR2 as FVKESK. V lost 1 base, J lost 2 bases, and 1 base stayed unmatched. The CDR3 extends over 14 amino acids. CDR3 protein: CASSQGGQQETQYF. The CDR3 nucleotides are TGTGCCAGCAGCCAAGGGGGACAGCAAGAGACCCAGTACTTC.

The chain recombines TRBV9 with TRBJ1-4; TRBD1 is a possible D gene (6 bases). V was clipped by 3 bases and J by 8 bases, with 11 bases between them. There are 13 residues in the CDR3. Germline CDR1 is SGDLS and CDR2 is YYNGEE. For the CDR3, the DNA is TGTGCCAGCAGCGCACCAGGGGACGAAAAACTGTTTTTT. It specifies CASSAPGDEKLFF.

In this sample, this clonotype turned up many times. J is TRBJ2-1 and V is TRBV9; tentatively, D is TRBD1 (7 bases). V gave up 4 bases and J gave up 2 bases, with 13 bases separating them. This CDR3 has 15 amino acids. Germline loops: CDR1 SGDLS, CDR2 YYNGEE. The CDR3 coding sequence is TGTGCCAGCAGCCCCCAGGGGGGCGCCTACAATGAGCAGTTCTTC. Its protein is CASSPQGGAYNEQFF. Combining the CDR3 with reference TRBV9 and TRBJ2-1 gives the whole variable domain DSGVTQTPKHLITATGQRVTLRCSPRSGDLSVYWYQQSLDQGLQFLIQYYNGEERAKGNILERFSAQQFPDLHSELNLSSLELGDSALYFCASSPQGGAYNEQFFGPGTRLTVL.

The rearrangement uses TRBV5-1 and TRBJ2-3; maybe TRBD1 (6 bases). V gave up 5 bases and J gave up 4 bases, with 11 bases separating them. The CDR3 covers 13 residues. CDR1 is SGHRS and CDR2 is YFSETQ in the germline V gene. CDR3 residues: CASRLRQADTQYF. For the CDR3, the DNA is TGCGCCAGCAGGTTGAGACAGGCAGATACGCAGTATTTT. The variable domain in full, completed from reference TRBV5-1 and TRBJ2-3, reads KAGVTQTPRYLIKTRGQQVTLSCSPISGHRSVSWYQQTPGQGLQFLFEYFSETQRNKGNFPGRFSGRQFSNSRSEMNVSTLELGDSALYLCASRLRQADTQYFGPGTRLTVL.

In this sample, this clonotype turned up once. The genes are TRBV24-1 and TRBJ1-2, with unresolved D. The CDR3 loop spans 12 amino acids. Germline V gene lookup returns CDR1 KGHDR and CDR2 SFDVKD. Trimming pared 3 bases from V and 5 bases from J, leaving 6 bases between. This CDR3 reads CATSDPLYGYTF. The CDR3 DNA sequence: TGTGCCACCAGTGATCCGCTGTATGGCTACACCTTC.

The V call is TRBV15, the J call TRBJ2-7, with 8 positions matching TRBD2. The germline V gene has CDR1 LNHNV and CDR2 YYDKDF (reference sequence). With 5 bases clipped from V and 0 bases from J, the junction kept 15 bases outside the gene matches. This CDR3 has 18 amino acids. The CDR3 spells CATSAAAPAGGLSYEQYF. The DNA of the CDR3 is TGTGCCACCAGCGCCGCGGCCCCGGCGGGGGGCCTCTCCTACGAGCAGTACTTC.

The chain links TRBV7-2 to TRBJ2-3; 10 bases align to TRBD2. The CDR3 is 16 residues long. J lost 2 bases, V lost 4 bases, and 6 bases had no gene match. CDR1 and CDR2 (germline): SGHTA, FQGNSA. CDR3 region: CASSSNSGGSTDTQYF. CDR3 nucleotides: TGTGCCAGCAGCTCGAATAGCGGGGGGTCCACAGATACGCAGTATTTT.

This clonotype has more than one count but fewer than ten. The rearrangement joins TRBV15 to TRBJ2-3; no clear D. Germline V gene data show CDR1 as LNHNV and CDR2 as YYDKDF (reference sequence). The V and J ends lost 0 bases and 6 bases respectively, with 13 bases between them. This CDR3 has 15 residues. The CDR3 region is CATSRDDESVDTQYF. CDR3 nucleotides: TGTGCCACCAGCAGAGATGATGAGAGCGTGGATACGCAGTATTTT.